This entry lists 25 T cell receptor beta chains sequenced from one sample in a study of T cells in Graves' hyperthyroidism and ophthalmopathy. Regions amplified from RNA transcripts were the TCR beta CDR3 regions. TCR CDR3 underwent first-round RT-PCR with the HTBI primer set. Each CDR3 protein gets one entry after TCRdb re-called the multiplex PCR reads with MiXCR. The sample lists 130,000 or so distinct CDR3 sequences; 22% were seen once. Material for sequencing was blood. These receptor sequences come from a woman in her forties or fifties with Graves' hyperthyroidism that later progressed to Graves' ophthalmopathy.

This clonotype was observed at least ten times. The CDR3 DNA follows: TGTGCCTGGGCCCAAACAGGGGTTTGGGTGAACACTGAAGCTTTCTTT. Translated, it gives CAWAQTGVWVNTEAFF. The chain uses TRBV30 and TRBJ1-1, with 7 bases aligning to TRBD1. The CDR3 runs to 16 residues. Germline V gives CDR1 GTSNPN, CDR2 SVGIG (reference sequence). V lost 5 bases to trimming and J lost 0 bases; unmatched junction nucleotides: 12.

In its sample, this clonotype was seen a few times. V usage is TRBV7-9 and J usage is TRBJ2-5; the D call may be TRBD1 or TRBD2 (5 bases each). Deletions cut 1 base from V and 2 bases from J, with 14 bases between. The CDR3 is 16 amino acids. CDR1 is SEHNR, CDR2 FQNEAQ, per germline (reference sequence). CDR3 residues: CASSLGAGTPQETQYF. DNA of the CDR3: TGTGCCAGCAGCTTAGGTGCCGGGACCCCACAAGAGACCCAGTACTTC.

The J gene is TRBJ2-2, the V gene TRBV6-1, with D possibly matching TRBD1 (6 bases). V was pared by 8 bases and J by 4 bases, with 17 bases between. The CDR3 has 15 amino acids. From germline, CDR1 is MNHNS and CDR2 SASEGT. The CDR3 region has the DNA TGTGCCAGCGGTTCCGGGACACTGATCACCGGGGAGCTGTTTTTT. Amino acids: CASGSGTLITGELFF.

The chain carries TRBV12-3 or TRBV12-4 and TRBJ1-1, with D perhaps TRBD1 (6 bases). This CDR3 comprises 14 residues. V lost 3 bases and J lost 6, with 14 bases in between. Here the CDR3 DNA reads TGTGCCAGCAGTTTCCGAGGGGGGGCGGCTGAAGCTTTCTTT. It yields the protein CASSFRGGAAEAFF.

This clonotype was detected many times. This sequence joins TRBV6-1 and TRBJ1-5; D unclear. Between the trimmed V and J ends, which lost 7 bases and 0 bases, there was a span of 10 bases. The germline gives CDR1 MNHNS, CDR2 SASEGT. The CDR3 has 14 residues. Here the CDR3 reads CASTSRNSNQPQHF. The CDR3 DNA sequence: TGTGCCAGCACTTCTAGAAATAGCAATCAGCCCCAGCATTTT.

V is TRBV28 and J is TRBJ1-1, with D perhaps TRBD1 (6 bases). Trimming took 6 bases from V and 7 from J, leaving 21 bases between them. From germline, CDR1 is MDHEN and CDR2 SYDVKM. The CDR3 is 15 residues long. CDR3 residues: CASSHLGQLSGEAFF. The CDR3 bases are TGTGCCAGCAGCCACCTCGGACAGCTGTCGGGTGAAGCTTTCTTT.

This clonotype was observed once. The CDR3 bases are TGTGCCTGGAGTGATTCAGGGTGGACTGAAGCTTTCTTT. Residues: CAWSDSGWTEAFF. This sequence joins TRBV30 and TRBJ1-1; D is possibly TRBD1 (5 bases). Germline V gene lookup returns CDR1 GTSNPN and CDR2 SVGIG (reference sequence). The germline V and J ends were trimmed by 1 base and 5 bases, with 11 bases remaining between them. This CDR3 is 13 amino acids long.

The gene calls are TRBV5-5 and TRBJ1-1, with D unresolved. The length of the CDR3 is 13 residues. The V end lost 2 bases, the J end lost 7 bases, and 12 bases lay between the germline ends. In germline, CDR1 is SGHKS, CDR2 YYEKEE (reference sequence). The CDR3, as DNA: TGTGCCAGCAGCTTCAGTATTGGGCTTGAAGCTTTCTTT. Encoded protein: CASSFSIGLEAFF.

V gene TRBV5-8 combines with J gene TRBJ2-1; a possible D gene is TRBD2 (5 bases). Germline CDR1 reads SGHTS; CDR2 reads YDEGEE. The CDR3 covers 17 residues. Trimming removed 4 bases from V and 0 bases from J, with 17 bases in between. The CDR3 nucleotides are TGTGCCAGCAGCCCCGCGGGCCAGCGGAGCTCCTACAATGAGCAGTTCTTC. Amino acids: CASSPAGQRSSYNEQFF.

This clonotype was detected many times. The CDR3: CAWSVDGTGWGKNIQYF. CDR3 DNA sequence: TGTGCCTGGAGTGTAGACGGGACAGGGTGGGGCAAAAACATTCAGTACTTC. This chain links TRBV30 with TRBJ2-4, with 9 positions matching TRBD1. Trimming at V came to 0 bases and at J to 3 bases, leaving 9 bases not matched to a gene. Germline-derived CDR1 and CDR2 are GTSNPN and SVGIG (reference sequence). CDR3 length: 17 amino acids. The full variable domain, rest sourced from reference TRBV30 and TRBJ2-4, is SQTIHQWPATLVQPVGSPLSLECTVEGTSNPNLYWYRQAAGRGLQLLFYSVGIGQISSEVPQNLSASRPQDRQFILSSKKLLLSDSGFYLCAWSVDGTGWGKNIQYFGAGTRLSVL.

This clonotype has ten or more counts. V and J are TRBV18 and TRBJ1-3; D gene ambiguous. CDR3 length: 17 amino acids. The germline CDR1 and CDR2 sequences are KGHSH and LQKENI. The ends were cut back, 3 bases at V and 3 bases at J, with 18 bases in the middle. CDR3 DNA sequence: TGTGCCAGCTCACCCTATCGGCCCCTCACCGATGGAAACACCATATATTTT. Translating gives CASSPYRPLTDGNTIYF.

The table lists this clonotype with many counts. The V call is TRBV2, the J call TRBJ1-5; 9 bases map to TRBD1. J was trimmed by 7 bases and V by 6 bases; bases with no gene match: 4. The V gene's germline CDR1 is SNHLY and CDR2 FYNNEI. This CDR3 has 13 residues. The CDR3 here is CASSGTGNQPQHF. DNA of the CDR3: TGTGCCAGCAGCGGGACAGGGAACCAGCCCCAGCATTTT.

This clonotype was counted ten times or more. V and J are TRBV2 and TRBJ1-2, with D unresolved. CDR3 length: 13 amino acids. The V end was cut by 1 base, the J end by 1 base, with 4 bases between. Germline loops: CDR1 SNHLY, CDR2 FYNNEI. The CDR3 nucleotides read TGTGCCAGCAGTGAAGGGGATAACTATGGCTACACCTTC. This sequence encodes CASSEGDNYGYTF.

This chain links TRBV5-1 with TRBJ2-1; either TRBD1 or TRBD2 may supply D (9 bases each). Trimming shortened V by 4 bases and J by 7 bases, and 45 bases separated the two germline ends. Germline V gene lookup returns CDR1 SGHRS and CDR2 YFSETQ. This CDR3 comprises 24 residues. In DNA form, the CDR3 reads TGCGCCAGCAGCCCTCCGGGACAGGGTAAAGTTTTGTCACGGGGAGCTAGCGGGATAAATGAGCAGTTCTTC. Protein sequence: CASSPPGQGKVLSRGASGINEQFF.

This clonotype was observed a few times. The J gene is TRBJ2-3, the V gene TRBV2, with D unclear. The CDR3 has 12 residues. Trimming took 6 bases from V and 5 from J, leaving 9 bases between them. Germline CDR1 reads SNHLY; CDR2 reads FYNNEI. The CDR3 loop reads CASRGARDTQYF. The CDR3 nucleotides are TGTGCCAGCAGAGGAGCCAGAGATACGCAGTATTTT.

The genes are TRBV4-1 and TRBJ2-7, with 10 bases lining up with TRBD2. The CDR3 runs to 15 residues. CDR1 is MGHRA and CDR2 is YSYEKL in the germline V gene. V was pared by 4 bases and J by 3 bases, with 6 bases of the junction left unmatched. This CDR3 reads CASSPLAGVLYEQYF. The CDR3 nucleotides are TGCGCCAGCAGCCCGCTAGCGGGAGTTCTCTACGAGCAGTACTTC.

This clonotype has a count of ten or more. This chain links TRBV6-5 with TRBJ2-1; TRBD2 might be the D (5 bases). The germline V gene has CDR1 MNHEY and CDR2 SVGAGI. This CDR3 contains 14 residues. Trimming shortened V by 2 bases and J by 7 bases, and 12 bases separated the two germline ends. This CDR3 is CASSYGLGGNEQFF. DNA of the CDR3: TGTGCCAGCAGTTACGGGCTAGGAGGTAATGAGCAGTTCTTC.

This clonotype was seen repeatedly, ten times or more. In DNA form, the CDR3 reads TGTGCCAGCAGATGGGGGGCTGGCTACGAGCAGTACTTC. It is translated as CASRWGAGYEQYF. This chain links TRBV28 with TRBJ2-7; D tentatively reads TRBD1 or TRBD2 (6 bases each). CDR3 size: 13 residues. Germline lookup yields CDR1 MDHEN and CDR2 SYDVKM. Trimming removed 6 bases at V and 3 bases at J, with 12 bases between.

This clonotype was found many times. This rearrangement joins TRBV5-1 to TRBJ2-5; D is possibly TRBD2 (6 bases). The CDR3 spans 15 residues. Germline CDR1 SGHRS, CDR2 YFSETQ. V was shortened by 3 bases and J by 5 bases, with 17 bases between the two germline ends. CDR3 in amino acids: CASSSGTTRRETQYF. CDR3 sequence (DNA): TGCGCCAGCAGCTCGGGTACGACTAGGCGGGAGACCCAGTACTTC.

This clonotype was seen at least ten times. J is TRBJ2-1 and V is TRBV20-1; D may be TRBD1 (6 bases). Germline-derived CDR1 and CDR2 are DFQATT and SNEGSKA (reference sequence). CDR3 size: 17 residues. Between the trimmed V and J ends, which lost 5 bases and 7 bases, there was a span of 27 bases. This CDR3 reads CSAAFIGQGITGNEQFF. The CDR3 coding sequence is TGCAGTGCTGCCTTTATCGGGCAGGGGATAACTGGGAATGAGCAGTTCTTC.

This clonotype has ten or more counts. This chain joins TRBV20-1 and TRBJ1-6; maybe TRBD1 (6 bases). Looked up from germline, CDR1 is DFQATT and CDR2 is SNEGSKA (reference sequence). CDR3 size: 13 residues. Trimming took 6 bases from V and 9 from J, leaving 15 bases between them. The CDR3 sequence: CSAQGGSSSPLHF. In DNA form, the CDR3 reads TGCAGTGCCCAAGGGGGTTCATCTTCACCCCTCCACTTT.

This clonotype was seen many times. This CDR3 reads CASSFRQGRQPQHF. The CDR3 DNA follows: TGTGCCAGCAGTTTTCGACAGGGAAGGCAGCCCCAGCATTTT. The genes are TRBV2 and TRBJ1-5; 7 bases are shared with TRBD1. The CDR3 spans 14 residues. J gave up 7 bases and V 5 bases, and 8 bases lay outside the gene matches. Germline values: CDR1 SNHLY, CDR2 FYNNEI.

Many counts were recorded for this clonotype. The chain has TRBV7-3 and TRBJ1-1; D gene uncertain. Germline V lookup: CDR1 SGHTA, CDR2 FQGTGA. The length of the CDR3 is 13 residues. The V end was cut by 5 bases, the J end by 3 bases, with 10 bases between. The CDR3 DNA is TGTGCCAGCAGCAGCCATCCAGACACTGAAGCTTTCTTT. It specifies CASSSHPDTEAFF. Supplemented by reference TRBV7-3 and TRBJ1-1, the full variable domain reads GAGVSQTPSNKVTEKGKYVELRCDPISGHTALYWYRQSLGQGPEFLIYFQGTGAADDSGLPNDRFFAVRPEGSVSTLKIQRTERGDSAVYLCASSSHPDTEAFFGQGTRLTVV.

In this sample, this clonotype turned up many times. The CDR3 coding sequence is TGTGCCAGCTGTGTAGGGGCCCAAGAGACCCAGTACTTC. It specifies CASCVGAQETQYF. The V gene is TRBV6-1, the J gene TRBJ2-5, with D possibly TRBD1 on 5 matching bases. This CDR3 region has 13 residues. V dropped 8 bases and J dropped 1 base, with 11 bases sitting between them. The germline V gene has CDR1 MNHNS and CDR2 SASEGT.

Concerning this clonotype itself: A much larger clone differs by one base, so this may be a read error. The CDR3 loop is CASSRPGRSPLHF. The CDR3 nucleotides read TGTGCCAGCAGCCGGCCTGGGCGTTCACCCCTCCACTTT. The chain is built from TRBV7-2 and TRBJ1-6; D is unclear. CDR1 and CDR2 from the germline V gene are SGHTA and FQGNSA. The V and J ends lost 5 bases and 9 bases respectively, with 11 bases between them. The CDR3 is 13 residues long.